This T cell receptor (beta chain) came from a study of cytomegalovirus exposure and HLA in healthy donors. Findings and limits, study-wide: Sequencing likely generated an artifact that appeared as a cluster of highly shared sequence variants. Later genetic work tied a missense DCLRE1C variant to beta-chain V and J trimming. The authors reported that TCR beta sequences could predict HLA-A and HLA-B alleles. These predictions were accurate for most subjects in the first cohort.

With respect to this clone: No antigen is known for it.

Looked up from germline, CDR1 is MNHNY and CDR2 is SVGAGI (reference sequence). CDR3 length: 16 amino acids. Trimming took 2 bases from V and 3 from J, leaving 14 bases between them. It was with 60 Vbeta and 13 Jbeta primers that the PCR ran. Libraries were prepared by immunoSEQ multiplex PCR; TCRdb keeps only in-frame clonotypes and omits some of them. This repertoire shows around 150,000 clones, around 77% found once; its top ten account for approximately 2%. The origin of this receptor is a man aged 25 to 40 in good health and CMV-seronegative. The sequenced sample was PBMCs. The chain uses TRBV6-6 and TRBJ1-5, with D possibly TRBD1 on 5 matching bases. The CDR3 DNA reads TGTGCCAGCAGTTACACGGCGGGACGGATCAATCAGCCCCAGCATTTT. Encoded protein: CASSYTAGRINQPQHF.